Reported below is one T cell receptor (beta chain). Its specificity is unknown. The record originates from a study of blood T cells in healthy people across ages. Study at large: Capturing about one barcoded beta molecule per two T cells was achieved by template switching. Study-wide results and caveats: Estimates drawn from one million T cells were deemed to understate diversity. Unsorted PBMCs blocked a conclusive comparison of naive and antigen-experienced cells.

PCR was performed a second time for about 7 to 12 cycles using a sample-barcoded 5' primer and a J-beta primer mix. TCRdb re-analysed the 5' RACE reads in MiXCR, keeping a single row per CDR3 protein. Of about 1,400,000 distinct CDR3 sequences listed, around 39% are singletons. This CDR3 has 14 residues. CDR1 is DFQATT and CDR2 is SNEGSKA in the germline V gene (reference sequence). V was cut by 6 bases and J by 0 bases, with 13 bases left in between. The study recruited healthy Caucasian donors from Russia who were aged roughly 6 to 90. The rearrangement uses TRBV20-1 and TRBJ2-3; D gene uncertain. Sequenced: blood. The clonotype originates from a woman in her late teens or twenties in good health. The CDR3 sequence is CSAPGGESTDTQYF. DNA of the CDR3: TGCAGTGCCCCCGGCGGCGAGAGCACAGATACGCAGTATTTT.